The 30 T cell receptor beta chains in this list originate from one sample, sequenced in a study of T cell changes during pregnancy in multiple sclerosis (dated by TCRdb to between 2018 and 2021). Library generation was performed with the immunoSEQ multiplex PCR assay. Here the immuneACCESS table is served through TCRdb, limited to in-frame sequences with V and J called. Missing clones are a known gap in these copies; in checked studies unresolved V genes cover under half, and the rest lacks a known reason. The sample table records some 27,000 clones; about nine tenths of these occur just once. The top ten clones comprise about 0.61% of the sample. Material: CD4+ T cells from peripheral blood mononuclear cells, obtained in the first trimester of pregnancy. The source is a female donor in good health, enrolled as a control in a pregnancy study.

The V call is TRBV10-3, the J call TRBJ2-2, with 12 positions matching TRBD1. The length of the CDR3 is 18 residues. The ends lost 6 bases at V and 4 bases at J; junction bases unmatched: 12. Germline loops: CDR1 ENHRY, CDR2 SYGVKD. This CDR3 is CAISRRDRGRLATGELFF. The DNA of the CDR3 is TGTGCCATCAGCCGCCGGGACAGGGGGCGCTTGGCCACCGGGGAGCTGTTTTTT.

J is TRBJ2-5 and V is TRBV11-2, with 15 bases fitting TRBD2. V lost 8 bases and J lost 5; bases outside the gene matches: 9. The CDR3 covers 16 residues. The germline gives CDR1 SGHAT, CDR2 FQNNGV. CDR3 DNA sequence: TGTGCCAGCGGGGGACTAGCGGGGGGCCGATGGGAGACCCAGTACTTC. It is translated as CASGGLAGGRWETQYF.

This chain links TRBV5-1 with TRBJ2-3; 15 bases align to TRBD2. V lost 5 bases and J lost 7; bases outside the gene matches: 8. Germline assignment: CDR1 SGHRS and CDR2 YFSETQ. The CDR3 contains 16 residues. The CDR3 DNA reads TGCGCCAGCAGTCAAGGACTAGCGGGGGGGCAATATACGCAGTATTTT. Amino acid sequence: CASSQGLAGGQYTQYF.

The chain uses TRBV20-1 and TRBJ2-3; D unresolved. CDR3 length: 11 residues. V was pared by 2 bases and J by 6 bases, with 6 bases between. CDR1 and CDR2 from the germline V gene are DFQATT and SNEGSKA (reference sequence). The CDR3 is CSARFPDTQYF. As DNA, the CDR3 is TGCAGTGCTAGATTTCCGGATACGCAGTATTTT.

The J gene is TRBJ1-2, the V gene TRBV30; D is unresolved. The V end was cut by 1 base, the J end by 4 bases, with 10 bases between. The CDR3 runs to 13 residues. Germline-derived CDR1 and CDR2 are GTSNPN and SVGIG (reference sequence). As DNA, the CDR3 is TGTGCCTGGAGTGGCGAGCGAAGCTATGGCTACACCTTC. Protein: CAWSGERSYGYTF.

The J gene is TRBJ1-5, the V gene TRBV18; D gene ambiguous. The CDR3 runs 13 residues. CDR1 and CDR2 (germline): KGHSH, LQKENI. Between the trimmed V and J ends, which lost 3 bases and 5 bases, there was a span of 8 bases. The CDR3 here is CASSPSTDQPQHF. CDR3 sequence (DNA): TGTGCCAGCTCACCGAGCACAGATCAGCCCCAGCATTTT.

The chain links TRBV18 to TRBJ2-1, with TRBD2 matching 10 bases. V shed 3 bases and J 7 bases; nucleotides not matched to a gene: 12. The V gene's germline CDR1 is KGHSH and CDR2 LQKENI. The CDR3 has 17 residues. The CDR3 reads CASSPDSGTSASNEQFF. The CDR3 region has the DNA TGTGCCAGCTCACCGGACTCCGGGACTAGCGCCTCTAATGAGCAGTTCTTC.

This rearrangement joins TRBV19 to TRBJ2-5, with D perhaps matching TRBD1 (5 bases). This CDR3 contains 13 residues. Deletions cut 3 bases from V and 3 bases from J, with 8 bases between. Germline V CDR1 and CDR2: LNHDA, SQIVND (reference sequence). Here the CDR3 reads CASSIVREETQYF. For the CDR3, the DNA is TGTGCCAGTAGTATTGTCAGGGAAGAGACCCAGTACTTC.

This chain connects TRBV5-1 to TRBJ2-3, with 13 positions matching TRBD2. The CDR3 covers 16 residues. J was trimmed by 7 bases and V by 0 bases; bases with no gene match: 5. Germline CDR1 and CDR2: SGHRS and YFSETQ. The CDR3: CASSLDTSGGGNTQYF. For the CDR3, the DNA is TGCGCCAGCAGCTTGGACACTAGCGGGGGGGGGAATACGCAGTATTTT.

This sequence joins TRBV18 and TRBJ2-1; 12 bases are a match to TRBD2. Germline V gene lookup returns CDR1 KGHSH and CDR2 LQKENI. The trim removed 1 base at V and 6 bases at J, leaving 10 bases unmatched. This CDR3 is built from 18 residues. The CDR3 sequence is CASSPLGMGLAGRNEQFF. The CDR3 region has the DNA TGTGCCAGCTCACCACTCGGGATGGGACTAGCGGGCCGCAATGAGCAGTTCTTC.

The chain links TRBV6-1 to TRBJ1-1, with unresolved D. The CDR3 contains 14 residues. V lost 7 bases and J lost 3, with 15 bases in between. CDR1 MNHNS and CDR2 SASEGT come from the germline V gene. This CDR3 reads CASTSGGVDTEAFF. CDR3 bases: TGTGCCAGCACCAGCGGCGGGGTGGACACTGAAGCTTTCTTT.

The chain joins TRBV28 to TRBJ2-1, with D possibly being TRBD1 (6 bases). The V end lost 6 bases, the J end lost 5 bases, and 17 bases lay between the germline ends. Germline CDR1 is MDHEN and CDR2 is SYDVKM. The CDR3 has 15 residues. Here the CDR3 reads CASRTGALSNNEQFF. Here the CDR3 DNA reads TGTGCCAGCAGGACAGGCGCCCTCAGTAACAATGAGCAGTTCTTC.

The chain carries TRBV11-1 and TRBJ1-4, with a tentative D call TRBD1 (5 bases). The CDR3 runs to 13 residues. V lost 1 base and J 8 bases, leaving 8 bases between the germline ends. In germline, CDR1 is SGHAT, CDR2 FQDESV (reference sequence). The CDR3 loop reads CASSLGDSEKLFF. As DNA, the CDR3 is TGTGCCAGCAGCTTAGGGGACTCCGAAAAACTGTTTTTT.

The chain has TRBV29-1 and TRBJ2-3; 11 positions match TRBD2. Trimming removed 0 bases from V and 4 bases from J; junction bases left unmatched: 9. This CDR3 comprises 17 residues. Germline CDR1 is SQVTM and CDR2 is ANQGSEA. DNA of the CDR3: TGCAGCGTTGAAGACTCTCGACTAGCGGGGTCACCAGATACGCAGTATTTT. This encodes CSVEDSRLAGSPDTQYF.

This clone was seen once. V gene TRBV14 combines with J gene TRBJ2-1; 11 bases line up with TRBD2. Germline lookup yields CDR1 SGHDN and CDR2 FVKESK. After removal of 0 bases from V and 6 bases from J, the junction contained 4 bases not matched to a gene. The CDR3 runs to 16 residues. CDR3 sequence: CASSQEVGLAVNEQFF. The CDR3 coding sequence is TGTGCCAGCAGCCAAGAAGTGGGACTAGCGGTCAATGAGCAGTTCTTC.

This chain uses TRBV5-1 with TRBJ2-1, with 12 nucleotides matching TRBD2. The length of the CDR3 is 17 residues. With V trimmed by 3 bases and J by 6 bases, 10 bases remained unmatched. CDR1 and CDR2 from the germline V gene are SGHRS and YFSETQ. The CDR3 nucleotides read TGCGCCAGCAGCTCCGCTAGCGGGGGGGCCTTTTTCAATGAGCAGTTCTTC. Translating it yields CASSSASGGAFFNEQFF.

The chain is built from TRBV30 and TRBJ1-5, with 11 nucleotides matching TRBD1. CDR1 is GTSNPN, CDR2 SVGIG, per germline (reference sequence). This CDR3 comprises 15 residues. V was pared by 3 bases and J by 7 bases, with 8 bases of the junction left unmatched. The CDR3 spells CAWSPGTGGGQPQHF. The DNA for the CDR3 is TGTGCCTGGAGCCCTGGGACAGGGGGAGGACAGCCCCAGCATTTT.

The chain recombines TRBV2 with TRBJ2-3; 13 bases line up with TRBD2. V shed 4 bases and J 8 bases; nucleotides not matched to a gene: 6. This CDR3 has 15 residues. Germline values: CDR1 SNHLY, CDR2 FYNNEI. CDR3 sequence: CASSVGLAGESTQYF. For the CDR3, the DNA is TGTGCCAGCAGTGTAGGACTAGCGGGGGAATCTACGCAGTATTTT.

This chain joins TRBV5-6 and TRBJ1-1, with a weak D call TRBD1 (6 bases). The CDR3 length is 16 residues. Per the germline V gene, CDR1 is SGHDT and CDR2 is YYEEEE. Trimming shortened V by 4 bases and J by 0 bases, and 16 bases separated the two germline ends. CDR3 sequence reads: CASSKLGQIMNTEAFF. The CDR3 coding sequence is TGTGCCAGCAGCAAGTTAGGACAGATTATGAACACTGAAGCTTTCTTT.

This clone was observed a single time. The chain is built from TRBV7-2 and TRBJ2-5; no clear D. V was trimmed by 3 bases and J by 2 bases, leaving 4 bases between them. Germline V gives CDR1 SGHTA, CDR2 FQGNSA. The CDR3 has 12 residues. CDR3 coding DNA: TGTGCCAGCAGCTTCAATCAAGAGACCCAGTACTTC. Translating it yields CASSFNQETQYF.

This chain uses TRBV19 with TRBJ2-4, with D perhaps TRBD2 (6 bases). Trimming shortened V by 4 bases and J by 7 bases, and 17 bases separated the two germline ends. This CDR3 is 15 amino acids long. The germline V gene has CDR1 LNHDA and CDR2 SQIVND (reference sequence). CDR3 region: CASSTLGLSPNIQYF. The CDR3 nucleotides are TGTGCCAGTAGTACCCTAGGACTATCCCCCAACATTCAGTACTTC.

The V and J genes are TRBV19 and TRBJ1-5; 7 bases are shared with TRBD1. Germline CDR1 is LNHDA and CDR2 is SQIVND (reference sequence). V was pared by 4 bases and J by 6 bases, with 12 bases of the junction left unmatched. The CDR3 is 16 residues long. CDR3 nucleotide sequence: TGTGCCAGTAGTACCGGACGGGACAGTATGGCTCAGCCCCAGCATTTT. Translating it yields CASSTGRDSMAQPQHF. The full variable domain, rest sourced from reference TRBV19 and TRBJ1-5, is DGGITQSPKYLFRKEGQNVTLSCEQNLNHDAMYWYRQDPGQGLRLIYYSQIVNDFQKGDIAEGYSVSREKKESFPLTVTSAQKNPTAFYLCASSTGRDSMAQPQHFGDGTRLSIL.

The rearrangement uses TRBV28 and TRBJ1-1; 8 nucleotides agree with TRBD1. With 6 bases clipped from V and 0 bases from J, the junction kept 3 bases outside the gene matches. From germline, CDR1 is MDHEN and CDR2 SYDVKM. The CDR3 extends over 14 amino acids. The CDR3 region is CASSRQGMNTEAFF. CDR3 DNA: TGTGCCAGCAGCCGACAGGGGATGAACACTGAAGCTTTCTTT.

V and J are TRBV4-2 and TRBJ1-2, with 8 bases aligning to TRBD1. Germline V gene sequence: CDR1 LGHNA, CDR2 YNFKEQ. J was trimmed by 1 base and V by 4 bases; bases with no gene match: 5. CDR3 size: 15 residues. The CDR3 here is CASSLGQGGNYGYTF. DNA of the CDR3: TGTGCCAGCAGCCTCGGACAGGGTGGTAACTATGGCTACACCTTC.

The chain couples TRBV27 to TRBJ1-6; 8 bases fit TRBD1. V gave up 10 bases and J gave up 8 bases; unmatched junction bases: 10. The CDR3 runs 14 residues. Germline loops: CDR1 MNHEY, CDR2 SMNVEV (reference sequence). The CDR3 region has the DNA TGTGCCAACACCACGGACAGGGCCGATTCACCCCTCCACTTT. It translates to CANTTDRADSPLHF.

The gene calls are TRBV19 and TRBJ2-1; 10 bases agree with TRBD2. This CDR3 has 15 residues. J lost 8 bases, V lost 4 bases, and 8 bases had no gene match. The germline V gene has CDR1 LNHDA and CDR2 SQIVND (reference sequence). CDR3 nucleotides: TGTGCCAGTAGTAGGGCTAGCGGGAGAGTCGATGAGCAGTTCTTC. Its translation: CASSRASGRVDEQFF.

The chain uses TRBV4-1 and TRBJ1-2; D call uncertain. CDR3 size: 13 residues. Trimming stripped 4 bases from V and 3 bases from J, with 9 bases between. Germline loops: CDR1 MGHRA, CDR2 YSYEKL. CDR3 nucleotides: TGCGCCAGCAGCCGAGAACTCGACTATGGCTACACCTTC. It yields the protein CASSRELDYGYTF.

V usage is TRBV6-1 and J usage is TRBJ2-7, with 10 bases fitting TRBD1. The germline V gene encodes CDR1 MNHNS and CDR2 SASEGT. The CDR3 runs 15 residues. Trimming cost V 3 bases and J 4 bases; bases outside gene matches: 6. The CDR3 DNA sequence: TGTGCCAGCAGTGAGTACGGGACAGGGGTTTACGAGCAGTACTTC. It is translated as CASSEYGTGVYEQYF.

This rearrangement joins TRBV7-2 to TRBJ2-3, with TRBD1 matching 8 bases. The V gene end was trimmed by 4 bases and the J gene end by 5 bases; junction bases not matched to a gene: 8. Germline loops: CDR1 SGHTA, CDR2 FQGNSA. This CDR3 contains 15 residues. The CDR3 sequence: CASSYGQGGGDTQYF. DNA of the CDR3: TGTGCCAGCAGCTACGGACAGGGCGGTGGAGATACGCAGTATTTT.

This clone was seen once. V gene TRBV10-1 combines with J gene TRBJ2-1; D is unresolved. The CDR3 length is 16 residues. Trimming cost V 6 bases and J 0 bases, with 15 bases left between them. From germline, CDR1 is WNHNN and CDR2 SYGVQD (reference sequence). In DNA form, the CDR3 reads TGCGCCAGCAGGCCCGGCGGCCCCAGCTCCTACAATGAGCAGTTCTTC. It translates to CASRPGGPSSYNEQFF.